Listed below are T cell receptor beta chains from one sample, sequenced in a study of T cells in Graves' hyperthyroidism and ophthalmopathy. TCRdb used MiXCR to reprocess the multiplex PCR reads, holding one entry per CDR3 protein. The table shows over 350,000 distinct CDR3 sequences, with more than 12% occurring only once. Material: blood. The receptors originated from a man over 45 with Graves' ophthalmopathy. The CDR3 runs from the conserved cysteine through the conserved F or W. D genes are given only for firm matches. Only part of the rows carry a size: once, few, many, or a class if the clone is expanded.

TGTGCCAGCAGTGATCCGGGACAGGGCACCGGGGAGCTGTTTTTT,CASSDPGQGTGELFF,TRBV28,TRBJ2-2,few,TRBD1
TGTGCCTGGAGTGCACTTGAGACCCAGTACTTC,CAWSALETQYF,TRBV30,TRBJ2-5,-,-
TGTGCCAACCGCGGCCTAGCGGAAGAGACCCAGTACTTC,CANRGLAEETQYF,TRBV6-1,TRBJ2-5,few,TRBD2
TGCAGTGCTCAGCAGGGACAGGGGAAAAACACCATATATTTT,CSAQQGQGKNTIYF,TRBV20-1,TRBJ1-3,many,TRBD1
TGTGCCAGCAGACCGACTAGCTCCTATGAGCAGTTCTTC,CASRPTSSYEQFF,TRBV11-3,TRBJ2-1,many,TRBD2
TGTGCCTGGAGTGAGACAGGGTCTGAAGCTTTCTTT,CAWSETGSEAFF,TRBV30,TRBJ1-1,few,TRBD1
TGTGCCAGCAGTTTTACAGGGGGTGGCACTGAAGCTTTCTTT,CASSFTGGGTEAFF,TRBV12-3/TRBV12-4,TRBJ1-1,many,TRBD1
TGCAGTGCTAGCCAGTTAGGGACTAGCGTCTATGAGCAGTTCTTC,CSASQLGTSVYEQFF,TRBV20-1,TRBJ2-1,many,TRBD2
TGTGCCAGCAGCCAAGTCCCAGGGACAGGGGGGTACAATGAGCAGTTCTTC,CASSQVPGTGGYNEQFF,TRBV14,TRBJ2-1,many,TRBD1
TGTGCCAGCAGCTCCCCCCCGGACCTTATCTCCTACGAGCAGTACTTC,CASSSPPDLISYEQYF,TRBV5-8,TRBJ2-7,-,-
TGCAGTGCTAGCGGGAGGTACAATTACAATGAGCAGTTCTTC,CSASGRYNYNEQFF,TRBV20-1,TRBJ2-1,many,TRBD2
TGTGCCAGTAGTATCTTGGATAACAACAAATATGGCTACACCTTC,CASSILDNNKYGYTF,TRBV19,TRBJ1-2,-,-
TGCAGTGCTAGAGATCCAGCGGGAGACATAAACTCCTACGAGCAGTACTTC,CSARDPAGDINSYEQYF,TRBV20-1,TRBJ2-7,many,TRBD2
TGTGCCAGCAGCCTCCGGACTAGCGGCAACACAGATACGCAGTATTTT,CASSLRTSGNTDTQYF,TRBV4-2,TRBJ2-3,many,TRBD2
TGCGCCAGCAGCTTGATAGCGGAGAACACCGGGGAGCTGTTTTTT,CASSLIAENTGELFF,TRBV5-1,TRBJ2-2,-,-
TGTGCCAGCAGCCCCGGCGCGATGGAAGGATATGGCTACACCTTC,CASSPGAMEGYGYTF,TRBV13,TRBJ1-2,many,-
TGTGCCTGGAGTATTTCCCCTAGCGGGAGGGGTGAGCAGTTCTTC,CAWSISPSGRGEQFF,TRBV30,TRBJ2-1,few,TRBD2
TGTGCCAGCAGCTTAGGTAGGTTAGAGGGTGAAAGAAAGAACACTGAAGCTTTCTTT,CASSLGRLEGERKNTEAFF,TRBV11-3,TRBJ1-1,-,-
TGTGCCAGCAGCCCGTTCCTAGGGAGGGTTAACACCGGGGAGCTGTTTTTT,CASSPFLGRVNTGELFF,TRBV11-2,TRBJ2-2,many,TRBD2
TGTGCCAGCAGCTTAGTAGGTGCCTACGAGCAGTACTTC,CASSLVGAYEQYF,TRBV12-3/TRBV12-4,TRBJ2-7,many,-
TGCGCCAGCAGCTTGGAACCCCCGGGGAGGGAGCAGTACTTC,CASSLEPPGREQYF,TRBV5-1,TRBJ2-7,many,-
TGTGCCTGGAGGACAGGGCGAGGCGAGACCCAGTACTTC,CAWRTGRGETQYF,TRBV30,TRBJ2-5,many,TRBD1
TGTGCCAGCAGCGTAGGACAGGGACGAGAGACCCAGTACTTC,CASSVGQGRETQYF,TRBV9,TRBJ2-5,many,TRBD1
TGCAGCGTTCCAGGGGTTGGCTCCTACAATGAGCAGTTCTTC,CSVPGVGSYNEQFF,TRBV29-1,TRBJ2-1,many,-
-,CASRAWGPGNTTYF,TRBV14,TRBJ1-3,once,-
TGCAGTGCAAAGTTCGACAGGGGATATGGCTACACCTTC,CSAKFDRGYGYTF,TRBV20-1,TRBJ1-2,many,TRBD1
TGTGCCAGCGCAGGGGTCGATGAGCAGTTCTTC,CASAGVDEQFF,TRBV28,TRBJ2-1,many,-
TGCGCCTGGAGGGGGCAGAACACCGGGGAGCTGTTTTTT,CAWRGQNTGELFF,TRBV5-1,TRBJ2-2,many,-